This T cell receptor beta chain was identified in a study of memory CD4+ T cells and cytomegalovirus serostatus (dated by TCRdb to between 2018 and 2020). Turning to the overall study: The cohort comprised 35 or so healthy Belgian adults, 9 CMV seropositive and 24 CMV seronegative. The study sequenced CD4+ memory TCRbeta repertoires of a Belgian cohort with known cytomegalovirus serostatus to replicate a published TCR-based CMV serostatus classifier. Overall results and qualifications from the work: On the Belgian cohort, the classifier built on the original framework reached a median bootstrapped AUC of about 0.96, with a 95% CI of 0.76-1.00. For CMV serostatus prediction, a median bootstrapped AUC of 0.95 was reached with the original framework, and a median bootstrapped AUC of about 0.89 was reached with a US-trained random forest. Among the roughly 160 previously reported CMV-associated TCRbeta sequences, roughly 68 showed up in the CD4+ memory repertoires, with each one found in between one and five individuals. The results were read as suggesting that the CMV-associated TCR signature is, for the most part, present in the CD4+ memory repertoire. Only CD4+CD45RO+ memory cells were sequenced, in contrast to the original study, in which naive and memory CD4+ and CD8+ populations were covered.

A FACSAria II was used to sort memory CD4+ T cells, defined as single viable CD3+CD4+CD8-CD45RO+ cells. CMV serostatus was determined with a Roche Elecsys assay detecting serum IgG against CMV pp150, pp28, p38 and p52. After the samples were thawed, total CD4+ T cells were enriched through positive selection using CD4 magnetic microbeads. The samples came from a different study that was designed specifically to examine the CD4+ T cell memory repertoire. Peripheral blood mononuclear cells were isolated and cryopreserved according to standard operating procedures, and serum was stored at -80 degrees C. CD3-PerCP (BW264/56), CD4-APC (RPA-T4), CD45RO-PE (UCHT1) and CD8-Pacific Orange (3B5) antibodies were used for staining, and non-viable cells were excluded with Sytox blue. The CDR3, cysteine through phenylalanine, is 16 amino acids long. CDR3 DNA is the only sequence kept; it has 48 bases, read in frame from the first base. CDR1 MGHDK and CDR2 SYGVNS were looked up in the germline V gene. V lost 6 bases and J lost 1 base, and the count of bases not matched to a germline gene is 11.

Only a few counts were recorded for this clone. Its antigen remains undetermined. There are no base qualities to consult, and no much larger clone falls within one base. The Quick-DNA Microprep Kit was used to extract genomic DNA from the sorted cells. Amplification of TCRbeta DNA was done with the immunoSEQ hsTCRbeta kit, following the protocol from the manufacturer. TCRbeta libraries were sequenced on an Illumina MiSeq instrument. The study's own analysis went as follows. Once out-of-frame sequences had been removed, 2 million to 2.5 million distinct TCRbeta sequences were left, which works out to an average of roughly 67,000 per individual. Each individual was scored using the number of some 150 previously reported CMV-associated TCRbeta sequences that the individual carried and the total number of productive distinct TCRbeta sequences. A beta-binomial model was reimplemented in Python, and scikit-learn random forests with default parameters were trained on US cohort data. Classifier performance on the Belgian cohort was summarized as median AUC with percentile confidence intervals over 10,000 bootstrap iterations. TCRdb provides this immuneACCESS table in a form limited to in-frame rearrangements. Some clones are lacking; in checked studies, under half of them reflect an unresolved V gene, and why the rest are absent is not known. V, J and clone size reflect that table, while D and trimming were determined from the DNA. Within this sample are about 60,000 clones, with approximately 80% of them counted one time only. Of the sample, almost 0.9% falls within the top ten clones.

The specimen sequenced was memory CD4+ T cells from blood. The source of this sequence is an adult in good health and CMV-seronegative. The chain couples TRBV25-1 to TRBJ2-5; TRBD2 fits 7 bases in the junction. DNA sequence: TGTGCCAGCAGCGCCCGGGGTGGCGGGGGCCAAGAGACCCAGTACTTC. It specifies CASSARGGGGQETQYF.